The 26 T cell receptor beta chains below all came from one sample that was sequenced in a study of vaccination effects on CD4 cells after COVID-19. Ahead of sequencing, the ViraFEST assay grew antigen-specific CD4+ T cells using viral peptide pools. When around nine days of culture had elapsed, CD4+ T cells were isolated. Vaccinees lacked prior SARS-CoV-2 infection and tested negative for nucleocapsid antibodies. The antigens for these receptors are not known. Clones were sequenced by immunoSEQ multiplex PCR, and TCRdb holds only the in-frame ones, with some missing. This sample has fewer than 65,000 clones, with over 70% found just once. Sample: CD4+ T cells from PBMCs cultured with HCoV-OC43 spike peptides, taken before COVID-19 vaccination. Subset defined: HCoV-OC43 spike overlapping peptide pool stimulation. Receptors originate from a human donor who received a COVID-19 vaccine.

CDR3 in DNA: TGTGCCAGCAGCCAAGTAGCAGGTCTAACCGGGGAGCTGTTTTTT. It specifies CASSQVAGLTGELFF. The chain joins TRBV14 to TRBJ2-2; no reliable D call. The V end lost 1 base, the J end lost 5 bases, and 11 bases lay between the germline ends. Germline V gives CDR1 SGHDN, CDR2 FVKESK. This CDR3 is 15 amino acids long.

The rearrangement uses TRBV7-9 and TRBJ1-2; 8 nucleotides match TRBD1. V was clipped by 2 bases and J by 6 bases; unmatched bases: 11. The germline CDR1 and CDR2 sequences are SEHNR and FQNEAQ (reference sequence). This CDR3 is built from 16 residues. In DNA, the CDR3 is TGTGCCAGCAGCTTATTAACCGGGACCAGGGGGCATGGCTACACCTTC. Amino acid sequence: CASSLLTGTRGHGYTF.

The rearrangement links TRBV5-1 to TRBJ2-1; 9 bases are a match to TRBD2. Germline V CDR1 and CDR2: SGHRS, YFSETQ. There are 15 residues in the CDR3. The V and J ends lost 1 base and 8 bases, in that order; junction bases with no gene match: 7. This chain's CDR3 is CASSLWLAGNHEQFF. The CDR3 coding sequence is TGCGCCAGCAGCTTGTGGCTAGCGGGGAACCATGAGCAGTTCTTC. Combining the CDR3 with reference TRBV5-1 and TRBJ2-1 gives the whole variable domain KAGVTQTPRYLIKTRGQQVTLSCSPISGHRSVSWYQQTPGQGLQFLFEYFSETQRNKGNFPGRFSGRQFSNSRSEMNVSTLELGDSALYLCASSLWLAGNHEQFFGPGTRLTVL.

The chain recombines TRBV6-1 with TRBJ1-2, with unresolved D. Trimming shortened V by 2 bases and J by 4 bases, and 14 bases separated the two germline ends. This CDR3 region has 15 residues. Germline-derived CDR1 and CDR2 are MNHNS and SASEGT. For the CDR3, the DNA is TGTGCCAGCAGTGAATCTCAGTTCCGATTCTATGGCTACACCTTC. This codes for CASSESQFRFYGYTF.

The chain couples TRBV19 to TRBJ2-1; 14 bases are a match to TRBD2. The trim removed 0 bases at V and 0 bases at J, leaving 10 bases unmatched. CDR1 is LNHDA, CDR2 SQIVND, per germline (reference sequence). The CDR3 has 21 amino acids. The CDR3 spells CASSIEIGLAGGLSSYNEQFF. The CDR3, as DNA: TGTGCCAGTAGTATAGAGATCGGACTAGCGGGGGGTCTGAGCTCCTACAATGAGCAGTTCTTC.

CDR3 coding DNA: TGTGCCAGCAGCCAAGACATTGCGGACAGGGGGCTGTACAATGAGCAGTTCTTC. It is translated as CASSQDIADRGLYNEQFF. The rearrangement uses TRBV14 and TRBJ2-1; 11 bases line up with TRBD1. Germline V gene sequence: CDR1 SGHDN, CDR2 FVKESK. V lost 0 bases to trimming and J lost 4 bases; unmatched junction nucleotides: 8. This CDR3 has 18 residues. Full variable domain (outside the CDR3, taken from reference TRBV14 and TRBJ2-1): EAGVTQFPSHSVIEKGQTVTLRCDPISGHDNLYWYRRVMGKEIKFLLHFVKESKQDESGMPNNRFLAERTGGTYSTLKVQPAELEDSGVYFCASSQDIADRGLYNEQFFGPGTRLTVL.

The rearrangement links TRBV7-3 to TRBJ2-5; D not certain. From germline, CDR1 is SGHTA and CDR2 FQGTGA. This CDR3 region has 14 residues. V was clipped by 2 bases and J by 4 bases, with 11 bases between them. CDR3 region: CASSLGPSGETQYF. The CDR3 region has the DNA TGTGCCAGCAGCTTAGGGCCCTCGGGAGAGACCCAGTACTTC.

In this sample, this clone turned up a few times. V gene TRBV7-2 combines with J gene TRBJ2-7; D unresolved. Germline V gives CDR1 SGHTA, CDR2 FQGNSA. This CDR3 has 14 residues. V dropped 1 base and J dropped 3 bases, with 10 bases sitting between them. CDR3 amino acids: CASSLVSRFYEQYV. The CDR3 bases are TGTGCCAGCAGCTTAGTCTCCCGTTTCTACGAGCAGTACGTC.

This rearrangement joins TRBV18 to TRBJ2-2; D is undetermined. Germline CDR1 KGHSH, CDR2 LQKENI. V was pared by 0 bases and J by 4 bases, with 6 bases between. This CDR3 is built from 14 residues. CDR3 sequence: CASSPPTTTGELFF. The CDR3 DNA is TGTGCCAGCTCACCACCGACAACCACCGGGGAGCTGTTTTTT.

For the CDR3, the DNA is TGCGCCAGCAGCTCAGGGACAGGGGCCTACCAAGAGACCCAGTACTTC. Translated: CASSSGTGAYQETQYF. J is TRBJ2-5 and V is TRBV4-1; 10 nucleotides align to TRBD1. V lost 5 bases, J lost 0 bases, and 6 bases stayed unmatched. Germline CDR1 is MGHRA and CDR2 is YSYEKL. The length of the CDR3 is 16 residues.

V gene TRBV18 combines with J gene TRBJ2-7, with D perhaps matching TRBD1 or TRBD2 (6 bases each). In germline, CDR1 is KGHSH, CDR2 LQKENI. The ends were cut back, 5 bases at V and 4 bases at J, with 12 bases in the middle. The CDR3 loop spans 13 amino acids. As DNA, the CDR3 is TGTGCCAGCTCAGGGGGGCCGGGATACGAGCAGTACGTC. Its protein product is CASSGGPGYEQYV.

The CDR3 region has the DNA TGTGCCAGTAGTACAGGGGACAGGGTGGAAAAACTGTTTTTT. This translates into CASSTGDRVEKLFF. The chain joins TRBV19 to TRBJ1-4; 9 nucleotides align to TRBD1. The CDR3 extends over 14 amino acids. Germline CDR1 LNHDA, CDR2 SQIVND (reference sequence). With 4 bases clipped from V and 8 bases from J, the junction kept 5 bases outside the gene matches.

The chain carries TRBV3-1 (or the pseudogene TRBV3-2) and TRBJ1-4; 7 nucleotides agree with TRBD1. Germline CDR1 is LGHDT and CDR2 is YNNKEL (reference sequence). CDR3 length: 13 amino acids. Germline trimming cut 6 bases from V and 5 bases from J; bases unmatched to any gene: 3. CDR3 nucleotide sequence: TGTGCCAGCAGGGGACAGCCCAATGAAAAACTGTTTTTT. It codes for CASRGQPNEKLFF.

CDR3 region: CASSPSGSTEAFF. DNA for the CDR3: TGTGCCAGCAGCCCCTCAGGGAGCACTGAAGCTTTCTTT. The genes are TRBV3-1 (or the pseudogene TRBV3-2) and TRBJ1-1, with a tentative D call TRBD1 (5 bases). Deletions cut 4 bases from V and 4 bases from J, with 10 bases between. The CDR3 sequence is 13 residues long. Germline V gives CDR1 LGHDT, CDR2 YNNKEL (reference sequence).

This clone has a single count. This chain uses TRBV19 with TRBJ2-5; D unclear. V dropped 1 base and J dropped 4 bases, with 10 bases sitting between them. Germline loops: CDR1 LNHDA, CDR2 SQIVND (reference sequence). This CDR3 spans 14 amino acids. The CDR3 is CASSIGWGAETQYF. The CDR3 nucleotides read TGTGCCAGTAGTATAGGTTGGGGTGCAGAGACCCAGTACTTC.

This clone occurred a few times. The chain has TRBV3-1 (or the pseudogene TRBV3-2) and TRBJ1-2; D remains ambiguous. This CDR3 is 11 amino acids long. Trimming stripped 3 bases from V and 8 bases from J, with 7 bases between. Germline CDR1 reads LGHDT; CDR2 reads YNNKEL (reference sequence). The CDR3 is CASSHTTGYTF. The CDR3 coding sequence is TGTGCCAGCAGCCACACTACCGGCTACACCTTC.

The chain carries TRBV7-2 and TRBJ1-4; D gene uncertain. CDR3 size: 15 residues. The V gene's germline CDR1 is SGHTA and CDR2 FQGNSA. The V and J ends lost 0 bases and 4 bases respectively, with 9 bases between them. CDR3 DNA sequence: TGTGCCAGCAGCTTAGCGAAGCGAAATAATGAAAAACTGTTTTTT. Its translation: CASSLAKRNNEKLFF. Together with reference TRBV7-2 and TRBJ1-4, the CDR3 gives the full variable domain: GAGVSQSPSNKVTEKGKDVELRCDPISGHTALYWYRQSLGQGLEFLIYFQGNSAPDKSGLPSDRFSAERTGGSVSTLTIQRTQQEDSAVYLCASSLAKRNNEKLFFGSGTQLSVL.

The V and J genes are TRBV5-5 and TRBJ2-7, with 11 bases fitting TRBD1. The germline CDR1 and CDR2 sequences are SGHKS and YYEKEE (reference sequence). CDR3 size: 13 residues. V was clipped by 4 bases and J by 6 bases; unmatched bases: 3. CDR3 amino acids: CASSKDRGPEQYV. The CDR3 DNA follows: TGTGCCAGCAGCAAGGACAGGGGGCCCGAGCAGTACGTC.

This rearrangement joins TRBV6-5 to TRBJ2-6; 11 positions match TRBD1. This CDR3 region has 15 residues. Germline V gene data show CDR1 as MNHEY and CDR2 as SVGAGI. V lost 8 bases, J lost 2 bases, and 2 bases stayed unmatched. The CDR3: CASWGQGAGANVLTF. For the CDR3, the DNA is TGTGCCAGCTGGGGACAGGGGGCTGGGGCCAACGTCCTGACTTTC.

The chain carries TRBV18 and TRBJ2-1; 7 bases align to TRBD2. There are 16 residues in the CDR3. V trimming: 3 bases; J trimming: 5 bases; junction bases outside the gene matches: 10. Germline V CDR1 and CDR2: KGHSH, LQKENI. CDR3 in amino acids: CASSPREGITHNEQFF. DNA of the CDR3: TGTGCCAGCTCACCCAGGGAGGGAATAACGCACAATGAGCAGTTCTTC.

The sample holds a few counts of this clone. The chain carries TRBV10-1 and TRBJ1-5; D is perhaps TRBD1 (5 bases). This CDR3 is built from 13 residues. Germline V CDR1 and CDR2: WNHNN, SYGVQD (reference sequence). V lost 1 base to trimming and J lost 11 bases, with 12 bases between them. CDR3: CASSEWRGSAQHF. DNA for the CDR3: TGCGCCAGCAGTGAGTGGCGGGGGTCGGCCCAGCATTTT.

The chain employs TRBV5-5 and TRBJ1-5; TRBD1 might be the D (5 bases). CDR1 and CDR2 (germline): SGHKS, YYEKEE (reference sequence). V lost 1 base and J lost 7, with 15 bases in between. The CDR3 is made up of 15 amino acids. The CDR3 DNA reads TGTGCCAGCAGCTTGTATAGGGACCTCCGACAGCCCCAGCATTTT. This encodes CASSLYRDLRQPQHF. The full variable domain, in which reference TRBV5-5 and TRBJ1-5 provide the parts outside the CDR3, is DAGVTQSPTHLIKTRGQQVTLRCSPISGHKSVSWYQQVLGQGPQFIFQYYEKEERGRGNFPDRFSARQFPNYSSELNVNALLLGDSALYLCASSLYRDLRQPQHFGDGTRLSIL.

This rearrangement joins TRBV18 to TRBJ2-2; D unresolved. The CDR3 has 13 amino acids. Germline CDR1 and CDR2: KGHSH and LQKENI. The V end lost 3 bases, the J end lost 5 bases, and 7 bases lay between the germline ends. The CDR3 bases are TGTGCCAGCTCACCCCAGGAAACCGGGGAGCTGTTTTTT. This codes for CASSPQETGELFF. Complete variable domain (other parts from reference TRBV18 and TRBJ2-2): NAGVMQNPRHLVRRRGQEARLRCSPMKGHSHVYWYRQLPEEGLKFMVYLQKENIIDESGMPKERFSAEFPKEGPSILRIQQVVRGDSAAYFCASSPQETGELFFGEGSRLTVL.

This clone was counted between two and nine times. This chain links TRBV5-6 with TRBJ2-1, with 8 nucleotides matching TRBD1. Germline V gene sequence: CDR1 SGHDT, CDR2 YYEEEE. This CDR3 has 13 residues. The J segment lost 8 bases and the V segment lost 4 bases, leaving 5 bases of the junction unmatched. The CDR3 loop reads CASSVRQGYEQFF. In nucleotides, the CDR3 is TGTGCCAGCAGCGTGAGACAGGGGTATGAGCAGTTCTTC. The full variable domain, in which reference TRBV5-6 and TRBJ2-1 provide the parts outside the CDR3, is DAGVTQSPTHLIKTRGQQVTLRCSPKSGHDTVSWYQQALGQGPQFIFQYYEEEERQRGNFPDRFSGHQFPNYSSELNVNALLLGDSALYLCASSVRQGYEQFFGPGTRLTVL.

This clone has a handful of counts. V and J are TRBV2 and TRBJ2-3, with 16 bases fitting TRBD2. Unmatched junction bases numbered 11, after V lost 7 bases and J lost 4 bases. The V gene's germline CDR1 is SNHLY and CDR2 FYNNEI. The CDR3 is 18 amino acids. The DNA of the CDR3 is TGTGCCAGCACCGAAACCGGGACTAGCGGGGGGGCTTCAGATACGCAGTATTTT. It encodes CASTETGTSGGASDTQYF. Full variable domain (outside the CDR3, taken from reference TRBV2 and TRBJ2-3): EPEVTQTPSHQVTQMGQEVILRCVPISNHLYFYWYRQILGQKVEFLVSFYNNEISEKSEIFDDQFSVERPDGSNFTLKIRSTKLEDSAMYFCASTETGTSGGASDTQYFGPGTRLTVL.

In DNA, the CDR3 is TGTGCCAGTAACAGGGGAACCGATAGCAATCAGCCCCAGCATTTT. Its protein product is CASNRGTDSNQPQHF. This chain connects TRBV19 to TRBJ1-5; 7 bases map to TRBD1. The CDR3 covers 15 residues. Germline CDR1 LNHDA, CDR2 SQIVND (reference sequence). Germline trimming cut 7 bases from V and 0 bases from J; bases unmatched to any gene: 6.